Listed here are 15 T cell receptor beta chains from one sample, sequenced in a study of blood T cell repertoires in COVID-19 (dated by TCRdb to between 2020 and 2021). The method was the immunoSEQ multiplex PCR assay. Imported from immuneACCESS, the table was reduced by TCRdb to in-frame sequences with V and J called. These copies leave out some clones; in studies compared against another copy, an unresolved V gene accounts for under half, and the cause of the remainder is not known. The sample table shows roughly 340,000 clones, and around 91% are seen once. The top ten hold about 1% of the sample. Source material: PBMCs or T cells enriched from blood (not recorded which). The receptors originated from a man aged 18 to 29 who had recovered from COVID-19.

The CDR3 loop reads CASSDRQELNSPLHF. Written as DNA, the CDR3 is TGTGCCAGCAGTGATCGACAGGAGCTAAATTCACCCCTCCACTTT. This sequence joins TRBV6-1 and TRBJ1-6; possibly TRBD1 for D (6 bases). V was shortened by 3 bases and J by 7 bases, with 13 bases between the two germline ends. This CDR3 has 15 amino acids. Looked up from germline, CDR1 is MNHNS and CDR2 is SASEGT.

The sample holds a few counts of this clone. The gene calls are TRBV9 and TRBJ2-1; tentative D call: TRBD1 (5 bases). The V gene's germline CDR1 is SGDLS and CDR2 YYNGEE. The length of the CDR3 is 13 residues. Trimming shortened V by 3 bases and J by 12 bases, and 16 bases separated the two germline ends. CDR3 coding DNA: TGTGCCAGCAGCGGTTACTTAGGACAAGCGCAGTTCTTC. This codes for CASSGYLGQAQFF.

The V gene is TRBV18, the J gene TRBJ1-5; 9 bases map to TRBD1. CDR3 length equals 14 residues. Germline CDR1 KGHSH, CDR2 LQKENI. The trim removed 3 bases at V and 6 bases at J, leaving 3 bases unmatched. The CDR3 region is CASSPGTGFQPQHF. DNA of the CDR3: TGTGCCAGCTCACCCGGGACAGGGTTTCAGCCCCAGCATTTT.

V is TRBV7-2 and J is TRBJ2-7; 8 bases agree with TRBD1. The CDR3 spans 15 residues. Germline lookup yields CDR1 SGHTA and CDR2 FQGNSA. V lost 1 base, J lost 2 bases, and 4 bases stayed unmatched. In DNA form, the CDR3 reads TGTGCCAGCAGCTTAGGCGCAGGGGGCCCCTACGAGCAGTACTTC. This sequence encodes CASSLGAGGPYEQYF.

The V gene is TRBV25-1, the J gene TRBJ2-1; tentatively, D is TRBD1 (7 bases). Between the trimmed V and J ends, which lost 7 bases and 4 bases, there was a span of 17 bases. From germline, CDR1 is MGHDK and CDR2 SYGVNS. The CDR3 has 15 residues. This CDR3 is CASIRGEVGYNEQFF. CDR3 coding DNA: TGTGCCAGCATCAGGGGGGAGGTGGGATACAATGAGCAGTTCTTC.

The rearrangement links TRBV6-1 to TRBJ1-5, with D perhaps TRBD1 (6 bases). V gave up 3 bases and J gave up 5 bases, with 17 bases separating them. Per the germline V gene, CDR1 is MNHNS and CDR2 is SASEGT. The CDR3 length is 16 residues. CDR3 region: CASSEPGAGGYQPQHF. Written as DNA, the CDR3 is TGTGCCAGCAGTGAGCCCGGAGCGGGGGGCTATCAGCCCCAGCATTTT.

This clone was detected only once. This chain uses TRBV15 with TRBJ1-6; 9 nucleotides match TRBD1. The CDR3 runs to 15 residues. J was trimmed by 8 bases and V by 3 bases; bases with no gene match: 5. CDR1 and CDR2 (germline): LNHNV, YYDKDF (reference sequence). CDR3 amino acids: CATSRVGQGYSPLHF. As DNA, the CDR3 is TGTGCCACCAGCAGGGTTGGACAGGGGTATTCACCCCTCCACTTT.

V is TRBV3-1 (or the pseudogene TRBV3-2) and J is TRBJ2-7, with D possibly being TRBD2 (6 bases). The V and J ends lost 2 bases and 7 bases respectively, with 18 bases between them. The germline CDR1 and CDR2 sequences are LGHDT and YNNKEL (reference sequence). The CDR3 length is 15 residues. CDR3 sequence: CASSQRDSGSSEQYF. In DNA, the CDR3 is TGTGCCAGCAGCCAACGGGACTCCGGGTCGTCTGAGCAGTACTTC.

In this sample, this clone turned up a few times. The rearrangement links TRBV19 to TRBJ1-5; 11 bases align to TRBD1. With V trimmed by 5 bases and J by 6 bases, 3 bases remained unmatched. Germline CDR1 is LNHDA and CDR2 is SQIVND (reference sequence). This CDR3 is 14 amino acids long. CDR3 loop: CASSGDRGVQPQHF. CDR3 nucleotide sequence: TGTGCCAGTAGTGGGGACAGGGGGGTTCAGCCCCAGCATTTT.

The chain is built from TRBV4-2 and TRBJ2-2, with 8 nucleotides matching TRBD2. Germline V gene data show CDR1 as LGHNA and CDR2 as YNFKEQ. Germline trimming cut 1 base from V and 5 bases from J; bases unmatched to any gene: 6. The CDR3 is 16 amino acids. The CDR3 DNA follows: TGTGCCAGCAGCCAAGGTGTGGTAGCGGGGACCGGGGAGCTGTTTTTT. Protein: CASSQGVVAGTGELFF.

J is TRBJ2-5 and V is TRBV3-1 (or the pseudogene TRBV3-2); TRBD2 matches 14 bases. Germline values: CDR1 LGHDT, CDR2 YNNKEL (reference sequence). Germline trimming cut 3 bases from V and 5 bases from J; bases unmatched to any gene: 8. This CDR3 has 17 amino acids. CDR3 sequence (DNA): TGTGCCAGCAGCCAGGGTCCGGGACTAGCGGGGGAGGAGACCCAGTACTTC. It is translated as CASSQGPGLAGEETQYF.

This rearrangement joins TRBV28 to TRBJ2-5; the match to TRBD2 covers 8 bases. This CDR3 contains 13 residues. CDR1 and CDR2 from the germline V gene are MDHEN and SYDVKM. V shed 6 bases and J 4 bases; nucleotides not matched to a gene: 4. The CDR3 bases are TGTGCCAGCAGACGCGGGAGGAGAGAGACCCAGTACTTC. Translated: CASRRGRRETQYF.

This chain links TRBV6-5 with TRBJ1-5; 7 nucleotides agree with TRBD1. The CDR3 is 13 residues long. CDR1 and CDR2 from the germline V gene are MNHEY and SVGAGI. V lost 8 bases to trimming and J lost 6 bases; unmatched junction nucleotides: 7. CDR3: CASGPQGRQPQHF. The CDR3 region has the DNA TGTGCCAGCGGCCCACAGGGGCGTCAGCCCCAGCATTTT.

The J gene is TRBJ1-2, the V gene TRBV19, with D unresolved. V lost 7 bases, J lost 6 bases, and 21 bases lay in between. Germline CDR1 and CDR2: LNHDA and SQIVND (reference sequence). This CDR3 is built from 15 residues. The CDR3 DNA reads as TGTGCCAGTACCCCAATAGAGGGTATCGAGGATGGCTACACCTTC. Translation: CASTPIEGIEDGYTF.

The chain couples TRBV28 to TRBJ1-5; D is unresolved. Trimming took 7 bases from V and 2 from J, leaving 12 bases between them. CDR3 length: 14 residues. CDR1 is MDHEN, CDR2 SYDVKM, per germline. CDR3 sequence (DNA): TGTGCCAGCACCGACTTAACGGGCAATCAGCCCCAGCATTTT. It is translated as CASTDLTGNQPQHF.